Listed below are T cell receptor beta chains from one sample, sequenced in a study of blood T cell repertoires in COVID-19. Profiling relied on immunoSEQ multiplex PCR, and the TCRdb table lists in-frame clones only, not all of them. The table records about 240,000 clones, about 80% of them present only once. The specimen was peripheral blood. The receptors come from a woman of 80 years or more with acute or convalescent COVID-19. The CDR3 runs from the conserved cysteine through the conserved F or W. D genes are given only for firm matches. Size is omitted from some rows. Given values are once, few, many or a class for expanded clones.

J gene: TRBJ2-7; V gene: TRBV2; clone size: .; D gene: .; CDR3 DNA: TGTGCCAGCAGTGAAGGTGGCAGGTTCTACGAGCAGTACTTC; CDR3 protein: CASSEGGRFYEQYF
J gene: TRBJ1-5; V gene: TRBV12-3/TRBV12-4; clone size: .; D gene: TRBD1; CDR3 DNA: TGTGCCAGCAACCGGGACAGGAATCAGCCCCAGCATTTT; CDR3 protein: CASNRDRNQPQHF
J gene: TRBJ1-2; V gene: TRBV5-4; clone size: few; D gene: TRBD1; CDR3 DNA: TGTGCCAGCAGCAGGACAGGGGGGCACTATGGCTACACCTTC; CDR3 protein: CASSRTGGHYGYTF
J gene: TRBJ1-1; V gene: TRBV5-1; clone size: .; D gene: .; CDR3 DNA: TGCGCCAGCAGCTTGGAATCGGGGCAGGGGATTATCTTT; CDR3 protein: CASSLESGQGIIF
J gene: TRBJ1-5; V gene: TRBV18; clone size: .; D gene: .; CDR3 DNA: TGTGCCAGCTCACGGAGCCGGGGGGGTCCTAGCAATCAGCCCCAGCATTTT; CDR3 protein: CASSRSRGGPSNQPQHF
J gene: TRBJ2-3; V gene: TRBV9; clone size: .; D gene: .; CDR3 DNA: TGTGCCAGCAGTGGAGGGCAGAGCACAGATACGCAGTATTTT; CDR3 protein: CASSGGQSTDTQYF
J gene: TRBJ1-5; V gene: TRBV15; clone size: .; D gene: .; CDR3 DNA: TGTGCCACCAGCAGAGATTATGTTAGCAATCAGCCCCAGCATTTT; CDR3 protein: CATSRDYVSNQPQHF
J gene: TRBJ1-5; V gene: TRBV7-9; clone size: .; D gene: .; CDR3 DNA: TGTGCCAGCAGCGCAGGAGGCTCCCCGGAGCATTTT; CDR3 protein: CASSAGGSPEHF
J gene: TRBJ2-1; V gene: TRBV23-1; clone size: .; D gene: TRBD2; CDR3 DNA: TGCGCCAGCAGTCGGGGACTAGCGGTTCGCCGGAACCTGTACAATGAGCAGTTCTTC; CDR3 protein: CASSRGLAVRRNLYNEQFF
J gene: TRBJ2-2; V gene: TRBV11-3; clone size: .; D gene: TRBD2; CDR3 DNA: TGTGCCAGCAGTTTTAGCGCTAGCGGGGCCGGGGAGCTGTTTTTT; CDR3 protein: CASSFSASGAGELFF